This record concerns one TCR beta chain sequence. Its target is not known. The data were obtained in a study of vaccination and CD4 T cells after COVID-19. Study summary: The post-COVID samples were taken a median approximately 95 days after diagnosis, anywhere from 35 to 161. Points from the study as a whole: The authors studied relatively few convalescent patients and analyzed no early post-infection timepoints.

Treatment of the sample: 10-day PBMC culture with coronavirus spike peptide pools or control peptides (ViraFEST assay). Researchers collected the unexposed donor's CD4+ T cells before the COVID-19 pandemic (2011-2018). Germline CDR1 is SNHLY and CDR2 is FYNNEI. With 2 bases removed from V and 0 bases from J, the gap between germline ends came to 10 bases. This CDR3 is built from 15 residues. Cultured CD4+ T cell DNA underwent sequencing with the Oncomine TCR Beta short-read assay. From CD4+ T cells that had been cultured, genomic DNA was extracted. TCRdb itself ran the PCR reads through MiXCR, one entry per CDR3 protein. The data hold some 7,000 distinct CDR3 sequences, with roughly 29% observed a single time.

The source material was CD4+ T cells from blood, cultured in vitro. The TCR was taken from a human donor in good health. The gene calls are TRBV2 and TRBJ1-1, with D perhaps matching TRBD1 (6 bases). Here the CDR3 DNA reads TGTGCCAGCAGTGAAAGGGGGTGGGTGAACACTGAAGCTTTCTTT. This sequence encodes CASSERGWVNTEAFF.